The clone carrying this T cell receptor (beta chain) is deemed medium-sized by its frequency. Its antigen is still unknown. TCRdb reprocessed the 10x single-cell sequencing reads, keeping one entry per CDR3 protein, no DNA. Here the sample table reports 650 to 950 distinct CDR3 sequences. This CDR3 has 17 residues. Germline V gives CDR1 MGHRA, CDR2 YSYEKL. This sample is drawn from a study of CD8 T cells in cerebrospinal fluid in Alzheimer's disease. Study-wide context: Plate-based nested PCR sequencing and droplet-based sequencing measured CSF T cell clonal expansion.

Study observations and caveats: Patients with mild cognitive impairment or Alzheimer's disease had a larger top CSF clone percentage than controls. Alzheimer's patients were not enriched for EBV-specific clones, which were not the most expanded.

The sequenced sample consisted of cerebrospinal fluid. V and J are TRBV4-1 and TRBJ2-1; TCRdb calls TRBD2, which cannot be checked without DNA. The receptor was derived from a human donor with Parkinson's disease. CDR3 sequence reads: CASSQDRGGGAYNEQFF.